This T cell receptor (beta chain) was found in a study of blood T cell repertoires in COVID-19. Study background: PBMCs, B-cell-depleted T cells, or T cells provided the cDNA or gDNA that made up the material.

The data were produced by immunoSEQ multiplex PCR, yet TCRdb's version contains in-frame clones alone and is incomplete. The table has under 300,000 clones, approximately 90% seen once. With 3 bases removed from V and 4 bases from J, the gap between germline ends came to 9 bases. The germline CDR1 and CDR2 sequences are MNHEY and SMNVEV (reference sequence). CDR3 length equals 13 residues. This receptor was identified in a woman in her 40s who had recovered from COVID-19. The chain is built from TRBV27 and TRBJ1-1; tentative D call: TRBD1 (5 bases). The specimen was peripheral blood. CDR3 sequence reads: CASSFSGGTEAFF. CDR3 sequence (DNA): TGTGCCAGCAGTTTTTCGGGGGGCACTGAAGCTTTCTTT.